One and the same sample provided the 18 T cell receptor beta chains below, sequenced in a study of regulatory T cells in long-lasting Graves disease. Time point denoted: newly diagnosed GD, antithyroid drugs for less than 3 months. TCR sequences were obtained from RNA taken from PBMCs. Building the TCR beta libraries relied on iRepertoire HTBI primers, and CDR3 regions underwent Arm-PCR. TCRdb processed the multiplex PCR reads anew with MiXCR; each CDR3 protein has one entry. The repertoire holds about 420,000 distinct CDR3 sequences, over 15% seen once, with about a quarter in the top ten. Separately, the same data were catalogued under a study of T cells in Graves' hyperthyroidism and ophthalmopathy.

This specimen consisted of peripheral blood mononuclear cells (PBMCs), obtained at new diagnosis, from a patient treated with antithyroid drugs. All receptors derive from a woman between 18 and 29 years old with Graves disease.

This clonotype occurred a few times. This chain uses TRBV7-2 with TRBJ1-1; no definite D call. This CDR3 has 14 amino acids. Germline CDR1 is SGHTA and CDR2 is FQGNSA. V gave up 3 bases and J gave up 1 base, with 9 bases separating them. DNA of the CDR3: TGTGCCAGCAGCTTCCTACAGAAGAACACTGAAGCTTTCTTT. The encoded protein is CASSFLQKNTEAFF.

The chain links TRBV15 to TRBJ1-6; D not certain. Trimming took 5 bases from V and 7 from J, leaving 3 bases between them. This CDR3 spans 11 amino acids. Germline V lookup: CDR1 LNHNV, CDR2 YYDKDF (reference sequence). As DNA, the CDR3 is TGTGCCACCAGCCAAAATTCACCCCTCCACTTT. Translating gives CATSQNSPLHF. Full variable domain (missing parts from reference TRBV15 and TRBJ1-6): DAMVIQNPRYQVTQFGKPVTLSCSQTLNHNVMYWYQQKSSQAPKLLFHYYDKDFNNEADTPDNFQSRRPNTSFCFLDIRSPGLGDTAMYLCATSQNSPLHFGNGTRLTVT.

The rearrangement uses TRBV19 and TRBJ2-5; 8 nucleotides align to TRBD1. Germline lookup yields CDR1 LNHDA and CDR2 SQIVND (reference sequence). With 7 bases clipped from V and 3 bases from J, the junction kept 4 bases outside the gene matches. The CDR3 has 13 residues. CDR3 residues: CASKGTGKETQYF. The CDR3 bases are TGTGCCAGTAAGGGGACAGGAAAAGAGACCCAGTACTTC.

The sample holds a few counts of this clonotype. The chain combines TRBV4-1 with TRBJ2-7; TRBD2 matches at 7 bases. This CDR3 region has 16 residues. Per the germline V gene, CDR1 is MGHRA and CDR2 is YSYEKL. V was clipped by 2 bases and J by 2 bases; unmatched bases: 9. CDR3 sequence (DNA): TGCGCCAGCAGCCAACCCACTAGCGAGCGACCCTACGAGCAGTACTTC. Protein: CASSQPTSERPYEQYF.

The chain joins TRBV19 to TRBJ2-2, with a weak D call TRBD1 (5 bases). This CDR3 spans 15 amino acids. Trimming shortened V by 4 bases and J by 1 base, and 10 bases separated the two germline ends. From germline, CDR1 is LNHDA and CDR2 SQIVND (reference sequence). CDR3 sequence reads: CASSTTALNTGELFF. Written as DNA, the CDR3 is TGTGCCAGTAGTACGACAGCTCTGAACACCGGGGAGCTGTTTTTT.

This clonotype has at least ten counts. This chain connects TRBV7-9 to TRBJ2-1, with 7 bases matching TRBD1. V shed 5 bases, J shed 5 bases, and the junction held 6 bases outside the gene matches. The CDR3 is made up of 14 amino acids. Per the germline V gene, CDR1 is SEHNR and CDR2 is FQNEAQ (reference sequence). CDR3 sequence: CASSRQGAHNEQFF. CDR3 nucleotide sequence: TGTGCCAGCAGCCGACAGGGCGCCCACAATGAGCAGTTCTTC.

This clonotype appeared a few times. The rearrangement links TRBV7-2 to TRBJ2-3, with TRBD2 identical over 7 bases. The J segment lost 2 bases and the V segment lost 5 bases, leaving 7 bases of the junction unmatched. Germline loops: CDR1 SGHTA, CDR2 FQGNSA. The CDR3 sequence is 15 residues long. The CDR3 sequence is CASSPRLAHTDTQYF. CDR3 in DNA: TGTGCCAGCAGCCCTAGACTAGCTCACACAGATACGCAGTATTTT.

Many counts were recorded for this clonotype. The rearrangement links TRBV5-1 to TRBJ1-1; D is perhaps TRBD1 (5 bases). The CDR3 is 13 amino acids. Trimming stripped 6 bases from V and 7 bases from J, with 16 bases between. CDR1 is SGHRS, CDR2 YFSETQ, per germline. CDR3 loop: CASTSGAGDEAFF. The CDR3 bases are TGCGCCAGCACAAGCGGGGCGGGGGATGAAGCTTTCTTT.

This clonotype was observed a few times. J is TRBJ1-5 and V is TRBV10-3, with 12 bases identical to TRBD1. V was clipped by 5 bases and J by 7 bases; unmatched bases: 21. CDR3 length equals 20 residues. Germline V gives CDR1 ENHRY, CDR2 SYGVKD. In DNA, the CDR3 is TGTGCCATCAGTCCTGGAGGAGGGACAGGGGGCGCGGGTTGGAACCAGCCCCAGCATTTT. Amino acid sequence: CAISPGGGTGGAGWNQPQHF.

In this sample, this clonotype turned up many times. This chain links TRBV30 with TRBJ2-7, with 8 bases fitting TRBD1. This CDR3 region has 14 residues. V gave up 1 base and J gave up 2 bases; unmatched junction bases: 4. The germline V gene encodes CDR1 GTSNPN and CDR2 SVGIG (reference sequence). CDR3 sequence: CAWSAGGSTYEQYF. The CDR3 nucleotides are TGTGCCTGGAGTGCAGGGGGCTCCACCTACGAGCAGTACTTC.

The chain combines TRBV7-8 with TRBJ1-6; 9 bases are shared with TRBD1. The trim removed 6 bases at V and 6 bases at J, leaving 6 bases unmatched. Germline loops: CDR1 SGHVS, CDR2 FQNEAQ. The CDR3 has 15 residues. This CDR3 is CASRGQGIGNSPLHF. The CDR3 DNA follows: TGTGCCAGCAGGGGACAGGGAATTGGTAATTCACCCCTCCACTTT. The full variable domain, with the rest looked up from reference TRBV7-8 and TRBJ1-6, is GAGVSQSPRYKVAKRGQDVALRCDPISGHVSLFWYQQALGQGPEFLTYFQNEAQLDKSGLPSDRFFAERPEGSVSTLKIQRTQQEDSAVYLCASRGQGIGNSPLHFGNGTRLTVT.

Concerning this clonotype itself: This may stem from a read error, because a much larger clone lies one nucleotide away. The chain recombines TRBV6-2 or TRBV6-3 with TRBJ2-3; 10 bases are shared with TRBD1. The J call is doubtful: the DNA matches TRBJ2-7 better. CDR1 and CDR2 (germline): MNHEY, SVGEGT. The CDR3 has 14 amino acids. CDR3 DNA: TGTGCCAGCAGAACCGGGACAGGGGCCTACGAGCAGTACTTC. Encoded protein: CASRTGTGAYEQYF.

At least ten counts were recorded for this clonotype. The genes are TRBV12-3 or TRBV12-4 and TRBJ2-4; TRBD2 matches at 7 bases. The J segment lost 3 bases and the V segment lost 3 bases, leaving 8 bases of the junction unmatched. This CDR3 region has 16 residues. Here the CDR3 DNA reads TGTGCCAGCAGTTTGGGGGAGGGCGAGGTCAAAAACATTCAGTACTTC. Translation: CASSLGEGEVKNIQYF.

This clonotype was observed a few times. The CDR3 region is CASSPDRSGQLRNEQFF. CDR3 sequence (DNA): TGTGCCAGCTCACCTGACCGTTCGGGACAGCTCAGGAATGAGCAGTTCTTC. This chain uses TRBV18 with TRBJ2-1; 7 positions agree with TRBD1. V shed 3 bases and J 7 bases; nucleotides not matched to a gene: 15. Per the germline V gene, CDR1 is KGHSH and CDR2 is LQKENI. This CDR3 is 17 amino acids long. The entire variable domain, with the rest obtained from reference TRBV18 and TRBJ2-1, is as follows: NAGVMQNPRHLVRRRGQEARLRCSPMKGHSHVYWYRQLPEEGLKFMVYLQKENIIDESGMPKERFSAEFPKEGPSILRIQQVVRGDSAAYFCASSPDRSGQLRNEQFFGPGTRLTVL.

This clonotype was seen more than once but under ten times. V is TRBV27 and J is TRBJ1-2; tentatively, D is TRBD1 (5 bases). CDR3 length equals 14 residues. Germline CDR1 and CDR2: MNHEY and SMNVEV (reference sequence). The V end lost 5 bases, the J end lost 2 bases, and 12 bases lay between the germline ends. CDR3 in amino acids: CASSPGPTNYGYTF. CDR3 sequence (DNA): TGTGCCAGCAGTCCGGGACCCACGAACTATGGCTACACCTTC.

The chain employs TRBV9 and TRBJ2-3; either TRBD1 or TRBD2 may fit D (6 bases each). This CDR3 comprises 16 residues. The V end lost 3 bases, the J end lost 2 bases, and 16 bases lay between the germline ends. The germline CDR1 and CDR2 sequences are SGDLS and YYNGEE. Here the CDR3 DNA reads TGTGCCAGCAGCGGCGGGACAACGCTACCCACAGATACGCAGTATTTT. It specifies CASSGGTTLPTDTQYF.

V is TRBV6-1 and J is TRBJ1-2; weak D call: TRBD1 (6 bases). The germline CDR1 and CDR2 sequences are MNHNS and SASEGT. The ends were cut back, 6 bases at V and 6 bases at J, with 14 bases in the middle. This CDR3 has 13 amino acids. The DNA of the CDR3 is TGTGCCAGCAGGCGGACAGTGACAAATGGCTACACCTTC. This gives the protein CASRRTVTNGYTF.

Only a few counts were recorded for this clonotype. The genes are TRBV7-8 and TRBJ2-7; perhaps TRBD1 as D (5 bases). The CDR3 loop spans 14 amino acids. V lost 5 bases, J lost 5 bases, and 16 bases lay in between. The germline V gene has CDR1 SGHVS and CDR2 FQNEAQ. The CDR3 loop is CASSLFAGKHEQYF. CDR3 DNA: TGTGCCAGCAGCCTTTTTGCAGGGAAGCACGAGCAGTACTTC.